These 29 T cell receptor beta chains were sequenced from one sample in a study of neurological immune-mediated disorders. TCRdb ran MiXCR on the 5' RACE reads and lists one entry per CDR3 protein. The sample lists 30,000 or so distinct CDR3 sequences, about 14% occurring once. Time point of the sample: technical triplicate 2. The sequenced material came from CD4+ T cells from blood. These receptors were taken from a female donor with HTLV-1-associated myelopathy (HAM/TSP).

This clonotype was counted many times. The chain is built from TRBV7-8 and TRBJ2-7; possibly TRBD2 for D (6 bases). The V end lost 5 bases, the J end lost 2 bases, and 22 bases lay between the germline ends. Looked up from germline, CDR1 is SGHVS and CDR2 is FQNEAQ. The CDR3 runs 17 residues. DNA of the CDR3: TGTGCCAGCAGCCCGACCATCCTGGGCGGGGCTCCCTACGAGCAGTACTTC. It codes for CASSPTILGGAPYEQYF.

The table lists this clonotype with many counts. The chain has TRBV6-1 and TRBJ2-7; D is unclear. CDR3 length equals 18 residues. Trimming shortened V by 5 bases and J by 6 bases, and 29 bases separated the two germline ends. CDR1 MNHNS and CDR2 SASEGT come from the germline V gene. This chain's CDR3 is CASSKDGDLEPLSAEQYF. In DNA form, the CDR3 reads TGTGCCAGCAGTAAAGACGGCGACCTAGAACCCCTCTCCGCCGAGCAGTACTTC.

This clonotype was observed many times. The rearrangement joins TRBV20-1 to TRBJ2-7, with TRBD1 as a possible D gene (5 bases). The CDR3 is made up of 11 amino acids. Trimming removed 5 bases from V and 4 bases from J, with 9 bases in between. The germline gives CDR1 DFQATT, CDR2 SNEGSKA (reference sequence). The CDR3 bases are TGCAGTGCTGCGACAGAGTACGAGCAGTACTTC. This sequence encodes CSAATEYEQYF.

To note about this clonotype: One junction end disagrees with the germline gene, perhaps due to a read error. This chain links TRBV6-5 with TRBJ2-5, with 10 bases lining up with TRBD1. In germline, CDR1 is MNHEY, CDR2 SVGAGI. The length of the CDR3 is 15 residues. The CDR3 region has the DNA TGTGTCAGCTTCCCGACTCGGACAGGGGGAGAGACCCAGTACTTT. The encoded protein is CVSFPTRTGGETQYF.

This clonotype was seen many times. The chain carries TRBV4-1 and TRBJ2-2; TRBD2 agrees at 16 bases. Germline V CDR1 and CDR2: MGHRA, YSYEKL. The V gene end was trimmed by 4 bases and the J gene end by 2 bases; junction bases not matched to a gene: 4. The CDR3 is 18 amino acids. In DNA form, the CDR3 reads TGCGCCAGCAGCCGGGGACTAGCGGGAGGGGGAAACACCGGGGAGCTGTTTTTT. Its translation is CASSRGLAGGGNTGELFF.

This clonotype was observed many times. The V gene is TRBV20-1, the J gene TRBJ2-1; 14 nucleotides line up with TRBD2. The CDR3 is 17 amino acids. Losses at the gene ends were 4 bases for V and 2 bases for J; bases not matched to a gene: 7. Germline loops: CDR1 DFQATT, CDR2 SNEGSKA (reference sequence). In DNA form, the CDR3 reads TGCAGTGCTACGCATGGGACTAGCGGGAGAACCTACAATGAGCAGTTCTTC. This encodes CSATHGTSGRTYNEQFF.

This clonotype was seen many times. CDR3 residues: CASSLGPSNEQFF. The DNA for the CDR3 is TGTGCCAGCAGCTTGGGACCATCTAATGAGCAGTTCTTC. The V and J genes are TRBV7-3 and TRBJ2-1; D assignment may be TRBD1 or TRBD2 (5 bases each). Germline V lookup: CDR1 SGHTA, CDR2 FQGTGA. V lost 3 bases and J lost 7, with 10 bases in between. The CDR3 sequence is 13 residues long.

This clonotype was counted at least ten times. The chain is built from TRBV28 and TRBJ2-2; 8 bases fit TRBD1. The CDR3 has 15 amino acids. Germline CDR1 and CDR2: MDHEN and SYDVKM. With V trimmed by 6 bases and J by 1 base, 4 bases remained unmatched. CDR3 loop: CASRRQGKNTGELFF. CDR3 sequence (DNA): TGTGCCAGCAGGAGACAGGGGAAGAACACCGGGGAGCTGTTTTTT.

This clonotype came up many times. The chain carries TRBV9 and TRBJ1-1; tentatively, D is TRBD1 (5 bases). Germline values: CDR1 SGDLS, CDR2 YYNGEE. The CDR3 is 15 amino acids. V gave up 0 bases and J gave up 3 bases, with 12 bases separating them. CDR3 in DNA: TGTGCCAGCAGCGTAGTTCAGGGAGGTCACACTGAAGCTTTCTTT. This codes for CASSVVQGGHTEAFF.

V and J are TRBV25-1 and TRBJ2-3, with D tentatively TRBD2 (6 bases). Germline V gene data show CDR1 as MGHDK and CDR2 as SYGVNS. Trimming pared 1 base from V and 4 bases from J, leaving 15 bases between. This CDR3 has 16 amino acids. CDR3 DNA sequence: TGTGCCAGCAGTGAATGGGGCGGTGGGAGGTCAGATACGCAGTATTTT. It translates to CASSEWGGGRSDTQYF. Full variable domain (outside the CDR3, taken from reference TRBV25-1 and TRBJ2-3): EADIYQTPRYLVIGTGKKITLECSQTMGHDKMYWYQQDPGMELHLIHYSYGVNSTEKGDLSSESTVSRIRTEHFPLTLESARPSHTSQYLCASSEWGGGRSDTQYFGPGTRLTVL.

This clonotype was seen ten or more times. The genes are TRBV5-1 and TRBJ2-1; possibly TRBD2 for D (6 bases). This CDR3 is built from 13 residues. V was clipped by 0 bases and J by 7 bases, with 8 bases between them. Germline CDR1 reads SGHRS; CDR2 reads YFSETQ. The chain's CDR3 is CASSLVGRNEQFF. The CDR3 DNA reads TGCGCCAGCAGCTTGGTAGGGAGGAATGAGCAGTTCTTC.

This clonotype was found many times. This rearrangement joins TRBV28 to TRBJ1-2; possible D gene TRBD1, 5 bases. This CDR3 spans 12 amino acids. The germline V gene has CDR1 MDHEN and CDR2 SYDVKM. The DNA for the CDR3 is TGTGCAATCCCCCAAGGGGAGGCTGGCTACACCTTC. This gives the protein CAIPQGEAGYTF.

This clonotype showed up many times. The V call is TRBV7-3, the J call TRBJ2-1; the D is unclear. The V end lost 0 bases, the J end lost 2 bases, and 5 bases lay between the germline ends. Germline V CDR1 and CDR2: SGHTA, FQGTGA. CDR3 length: 14 residues. This chain's CDR3 is CASSLTDTYNEQFF. For the CDR3, the DNA is TGTGCCAGCAGCTTAACGGATACCTACAATGAGCAGTTCTTC.

This clonotype has at least ten counts. The genes are TRBV7-2 and TRBJ2-4; no clear D. CDR1 SGHTA and CDR2 FQGNSA come from the germline V gene. Trimming stripped 1 base from V and 6 bases from J, with 16 bases between. The length of the CDR3 is 16 residues. The CDR3: CASSLGALTVGNIQYF. DNA for the CDR3: TGTGCCAGCAGCTTAGGAGCGCTAACTGTGGGAAACATTCAGTACTTC.

This clonotype occurred many times. V is TRBV7-2 and J is TRBJ2-1; tentatively, D is TRBD2 (6 bases). The CDR3 totals 13 residues. V shed 6 bases and J shed 2 bases, with 8 bases lying between them. CDR1 and CDR2 from the germline V gene are SGHTA and FQGNSA. The CDR3 DNA is TGTGCCAGCAGTTCGGGGGCCTACAATGAGCAGTTCTTC. Its translation: CASSSGAYNEQFF.

This clonotype was seen only a few times. This chain uses TRBV5-1 with TRBJ2-2; TRBD2 aligns across 7 bases. Germline CDR1 SGHRS, CDR2 YFSETQ. With 5 bases clipped from V and 2 bases from J, the junction kept 6 bases outside the gene matches. The length of the CDR3 is 15 residues. The CDR3 region is CASSSASGNTGELFF. The CDR3 nucleotides read TGCGCCAGCAGTTCAGCTAGCGGTAACACCGGGGAGCTGTTTTTT. Based on the CDR3 plus reference TRBV5-1 and TRBJ2-2, the full variable domain is KAGVTQTPRYLIKTRGQQVTLSCSPISGHRSVSWYQQTPGQGLQFLFEYFSETQRNKGNFPGRFSGRQFSNSRSEMNVSTLELGDSALYLCASSSASGNTGELFFGEGSRLTVL.

In this sample, this clonotype turned up many times. The genes are TRBV10-3 and TRBJ2-3; TRBD2 matches at 9 bases. The CDR3 has 18 amino acids. Germline V gene data show CDR1 as ENHRY and CDR2 as SYGVKD. V lost 3 bases, J lost 1 base, and 11 bases stayed unmatched. CDR3 loop: CAISDLAGNSGGTDTQYF. CDR3 DNA sequence: TGTGCCATCAGTGATCTAGCGGGAAACTCGGGGGGCACAGATACGCAGTATTTT.

This clonotype was seen at least ten times. The CDR3 region is CASSFGFGEADTQYF. The CDR3 DNA reads TGTGCCAGCAGCTTCGGGTTCGGGGAAGCAGATACGCAGTATTTT. The chain couples TRBV7-9 to TRBJ2-3, with a tentative D call TRBD2 (5 bases). The CDR3 extends over 15 amino acids. V shed 3 bases and J shed 4 bases, with 14 bases lying between them. CDR1 is SEHNR and CDR2 is FQNEAQ in the germline V gene (reference sequence).

This clonotype was recorded many times. The chain recombines TRBV28 with TRBJ2-5; D may match TRBD1 or TRBD2 (6 bases each). The V end lost 5 bases, the J end lost 5 bases, and 18 bases lay between the germline ends. The CDR3 is 15 amino acids. Germline V gene lookup returns CDR1 MDHEN and CDR2 SYDVKM. Here the CDR3 DNA reads TGTGCCAGCAGTGGGAGTCTTGGGGGGCGCGAGACCCAGTACTTC. Its translation: CASSGSLGGRETQYF.

This clonotype was detected many times. The chain uses TRBV11-3 and TRBJ2-1; D is possibly TRBD2 (5 bases). This CDR3 is built from 14 residues. Germline CDR1 reads SGHNT; CDR2 reads YENEEA. Trimming shortened V by 0 bases and J by 4 bases, and 7 bases separated the two germline ends. The CDR3 region has the DNA TGTGCCAGCAGCTTAGATGGACTGTACAATGAGCAGTTCTTC. This gives the protein CASSLDGLYNEQFF.

At least ten counts were recorded for this clonotype. The CDR3 bases are TGCGCCAGCAGCTTCATAGCGGACAGCACAGATACGCAGTATTTT. This translates into CASSFIADSTDTQYF. V gene TRBV5-1 combines with J gene TRBJ2-3; D is possibly TRBD2 (6 bases). Looked up from germline, CDR1 is SGHRS and CDR2 is YFSETQ. The CDR3 loop spans 15 amino acids. Trimming took 2 bases from V and 0 from J, leaving 10 bases between them.

Only one count was recorded for this clonotype. The V gene is TRBV20-1, the J gene TRBJ2-7; the match to TRBD1 covers 12 bases. CDR3 length: 13 residues. V shed 5 bases and J 7 bases; nucleotides not matched to a gene: 6. Germline V CDR1 and CDR2: DFQATT, SNEGSKA (reference sequence). CDR3 region: CSAPGQGAEEQYF. The CDR3 nucleotides read TGCAGTGCTCCGGGACAGGGGGCGGAGGAGCAGTACTTC.

Ten or more counts support this clonotype. The chain carries TRBV21-1 and TRBJ1-2; the D call TRBD1 from the table was never checked on the DNA. TRBV21-1 is an annotated pseudogene. This CDR3 has 14 amino acids. The CDR3 sequence is CASSSQGSNYGYTF. The CDR3 DNA follows: TGTGCCAGCAGCTCACAGGGGTCTAACTATGGCTACACCTTC.

This clonotype was recorded at least ten times. The V call is TRBV12-3 or TRBV12-4, the J call TRBJ1-2; D possibly corresponds to TRBD1 (5 bases). The CDR3 covers 13 residues. V shed 6 bases and J shed 6 bases, with 14 bases lying between them. The CDR3 sequence: CASRRLGANGYTF. The CDR3 DNA reads as TGTGCCAGCAGGCGCTTAGGGGCCAATGGCTACACCTTC.

This clonotype was seen repeatedly, ten times or more. The chain uses TRBV6-2 or TRBV6-3 and TRBJ2-5; D not resolved. This CDR3 is 13 amino acids long. The V gene lost 2 bases and the J gene lost 1 base, with 5 bases spanning the gap. Germline assignment: CDR1 MNHEY and CDR2 SVGEGT. Written as DNA, the CDR3 is TGTGCCAGCAGTTACAGTTCCCAAGAGACCCAGTACTTC. Its translation: CASSYSSQETQYF.

This clonotype was recorded at least ten times. This CDR3 is CASSLLGTSGAAKQFF. In DNA, the CDR3 is TGTGCCAGCAGCTTGCTCGGAACTAGCGGGGCCGCCAAGCAGTTCTTC. This chain uses TRBV7-2 with TRBJ2-1; 10 bases line up with TRBD2. Germline lookup yields CDR1 SGHTA and CDR2 FQGNSA. The CDR3 has 16 amino acids. Trimming cost V 3 bases and J 11 bases; bases outside gene matches: 13.

This clonotype occurred many times. This chain uses TRBV20-1 with TRBJ2-7; no clear D. With 4 bases removed from V and 2 bases from J, the gap between germline ends came to 6 bases. This CDR3 region has 11 residues. CDR1 and CDR2 from the germline V gene are DFQATT and SNEGSKA (reference sequence). CDR3 DNA sequence: TGCAGTGCTACCCCCGCCTACGAGCAGTACTTC. Its protein product is CSATPAYEQYF.

This clonotype occurred many times. This rearrangement joins TRBV5-1 to TRBJ2-5; 8 nucleotides match TRBD2. Germline lookup yields CDR1 SGHRS and CDR2 YFSETQ. The CDR3 totals 14 residues. The V and J ends lost 2 bases and 0 bases, in that order; junction bases with no gene match: 0. The DNA of the CDR3 is TGCGCCAGCAGCTTACTAGCGGACCAAGAGACCCAGTACTTC. Translated: CASSLLADQETQYF. Complete variable domain (other parts from reference TRBV5-1 and TRBJ2-5): KAGVTQTPRYLIKTRGQQVTLSCSPISGHRSVSWYQQTPGQGLQFLFEYFSETQRNKGNFPGRFSGRQFSNSRSEMNVSTLELGDSALYLCASSLLADQETQYFGPGTRLLVL.

Ten or more counts support this clonotype. The V and J genes are TRBV20-1 and TRBJ1-1; no firm D call. V lost 4 bases and J 3 bases, leaving 12 bases between the germline ends. The CDR3 covers 13 residues. Germline values: CDR1 DFQATT, CDR2 SNEGSKA (reference sequence). The CDR3 is CSATVEWYTEAFF. CDR3 bases: TGCAGTGCTACGGTTGAATGGTACACTGAAGCTTTCTTT.